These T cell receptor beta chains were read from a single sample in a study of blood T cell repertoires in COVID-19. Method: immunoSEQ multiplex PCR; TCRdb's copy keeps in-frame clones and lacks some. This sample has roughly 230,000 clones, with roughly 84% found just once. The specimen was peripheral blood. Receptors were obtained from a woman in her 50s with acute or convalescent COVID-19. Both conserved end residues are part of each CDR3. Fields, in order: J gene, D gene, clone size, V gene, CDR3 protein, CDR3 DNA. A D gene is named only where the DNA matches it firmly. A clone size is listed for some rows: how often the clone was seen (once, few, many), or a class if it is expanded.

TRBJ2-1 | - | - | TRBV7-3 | CASSMRNNEQFF | TGTGCCAGCAGCATGAGAAACAATGAGCAGTTCTTC
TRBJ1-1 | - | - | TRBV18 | CASSPRRGLPFF | TGTGCCAGCTCACCGCGAAGAGGTTTGCCTTTCTTT
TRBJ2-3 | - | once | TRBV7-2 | CASSLVGLAYTDTQYF | TGTGCCAGCAGCTTAGTTGGGCTAGCTTACACAGATACGCAGTATTTT
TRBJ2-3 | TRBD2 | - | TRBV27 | CASSTTSGNTDTQYF | TGTGCCAGCAGTACGACTAGCGGAAACACAGATACGCAGTATTTT
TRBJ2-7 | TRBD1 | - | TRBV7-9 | CASSFPRDRVGYEQYF | TGTGCCAGCAGCTTTCCCCGGGACAGGGTAGGGTACGAGCAGTACTTC
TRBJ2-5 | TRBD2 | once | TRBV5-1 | CASSPGGLAGNVETQYF | TGCGCCAGCAGCCCGGGAGGTCTAGCGGGGAATGTGGAGACCCAGTACTTC
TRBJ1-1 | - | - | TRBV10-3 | CATAVEGGTEAFF | TGTGCCACCGCCGTAGAGGGCGGCACTGAAGCTTTCTTT
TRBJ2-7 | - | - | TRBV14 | CASSARQLSYEQYF | TGTGCCAGCAGCGCTCGACAGCTGTCCTACGAGCAGTACTTC
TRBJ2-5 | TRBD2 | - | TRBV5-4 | CASSSNLAGSQETQYF | TGTGCCAGCAGCTCGAACCTAGCGGGGAGCCAAGAGACCCAGTACTTC
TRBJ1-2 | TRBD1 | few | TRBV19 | CASSSHRGVTGNYGYTF | TGTGCCAGTAGTTCACATCGCGGAGTGACAGGGAACTATGGCTACACCTTC
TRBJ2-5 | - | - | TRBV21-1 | CASSNRTGGKETQYF | TGTGCCAGCAGCAACCGGACAGGGGGTAAAGAGACCCAGTACTTC
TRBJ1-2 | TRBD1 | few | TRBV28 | CASSFKGALGYTF | TGTGCCAGCAGTTTTAAGGGGGCGCTGGGCTACACCTTC
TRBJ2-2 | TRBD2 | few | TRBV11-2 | CASHRTGTKNTGELFF | TGTGCCAGCCACAGAACCGGGACTAAGAACACCGGGGAGCTGTTTTTT
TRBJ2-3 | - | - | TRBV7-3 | CASSLGRDTQYF | TGTGCCAGCAGCTTAGGGAGAGATACGCAGTATTTT
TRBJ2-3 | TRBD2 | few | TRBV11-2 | CASSLALAGGSDTQYF | TGTGCCAGCAGCTTAGCGCTAGCGGGAGGATCAGATACGCAGTATTTT
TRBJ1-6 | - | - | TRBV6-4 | CASSLGSLDSPLHF | TGTGCCAGCAGTCTGGGCAGTCTGGATTCACCCCTCCACTTT
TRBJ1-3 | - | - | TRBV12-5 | CASGLVLGGQDIINGNTIYF | TGTGCTAGTGGTTTGGTACTTGGAGGGCAGGACATCATAAATGGAAACACCATATATTTT
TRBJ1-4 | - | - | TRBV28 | CASSFRDLEEKLFF | TGTGCCAGCAGTTTTCGTGATTTAGAAGAAAAACTGTTTTTT
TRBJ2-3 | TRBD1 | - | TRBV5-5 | CASSLGTGITDTQYF | TGTGCCAGCAGCTTGGGGACAGGAATCACAGATACGCAGTATTTT
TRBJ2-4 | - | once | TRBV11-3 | CASSLDSNIQYF | TGTGCCAGCAGCTTAGATAGCAACATTCAGTACTTC
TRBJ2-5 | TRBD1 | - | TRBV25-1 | CASSEDRAKIETQYF | TGTGCCAGCAGTGAAGACAGGGCAAAAATTGAGACCCAGTACTTC
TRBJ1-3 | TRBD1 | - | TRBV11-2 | CASSAGTASGNTIYF | TGTGCCAGCAGCGCGGGGACAGCCTCTGGAAACACCATATATTTT
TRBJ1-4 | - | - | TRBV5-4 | CASSFQGTNEKLFF | TGTGCCAGCAGCTTCCAGGGAACTAATGAAAAACTGTTTTTT
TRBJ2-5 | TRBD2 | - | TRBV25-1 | CASRPTSGRMKTQYF | TGTGCCAGCAGACCGACTAGCGGGAGGATGAAGACCCAGTACTTC
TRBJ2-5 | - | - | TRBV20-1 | CSASGGGTDQETQYF | TGCAGTGCTAGTGGAGGGGGCACCGACCAAGAGACCCAGTACTTC
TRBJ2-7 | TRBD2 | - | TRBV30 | CAWSVRLAGVEQYF | TGTGCCTGGAGTGTACGGTTAGCGGGGGTCGAGCAGTACTTC
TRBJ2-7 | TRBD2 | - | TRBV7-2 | CASSSTSGVYEQYF | TGTGCCAGCAGCTCGACTAGCGGGGTCTACGAGCAGTACTTC
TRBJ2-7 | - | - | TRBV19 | CASSLKDKASYEQYF | TGTGCCAGTAGTCTAAAGGACAAGGCCTCCTACGAGCAGTACTTC
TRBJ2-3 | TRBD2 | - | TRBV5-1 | CASSLSGGPRGDTQYF | TGCGCCAGCAGCTTGTCGGGGGGGCCTCGAGGAGATACGCAGTATTTT
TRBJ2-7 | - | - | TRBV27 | CASSYAQGYEQYF | TGTGCCAGCAGTTATGCCCAGGGTTACGAGCAGTACTTC
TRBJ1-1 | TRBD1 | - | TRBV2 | CASSESTGQLNTEAFF | TGTGCCAGCAGTGAAAGTACGGGACAGCTGAACACTGAAGCTTTCTTT